These 13 T cell receptor beta chains came from one sample sequenced in a study of identical twins. TCRdb reprocessed the 5' RACE reads with MiXCR, giving one entry per CDR3 protein. The sample includes 1.5 million to 2 million distinct CDR3 sequences, roughly 35% of them seen just once. Sequenced sample: cord blood. The receptors derive from a newborn girl in good health.

The CDR3 DNA follows: TGTGCCAGCAGCTTAGGGTTTAGGCAGGGGGCGTACGAGCAGTACTTC. The encoded protein is CASSLGFRQGAYEQYF. This chain uses TRBV7-2 with TRBJ2-5; TRBD1 matches 8 bases. The J call may be incorrect, as the DNA end agrees better with TRBJ2-7. CDR3 length: 16 residues. Germline V gene data show CDR1 as SGHTA and CDR2 as FQGNSA.

The chain couples TRBV25-1 to TRBJ1-1; 11 bases line up with TRBD1. Germline trimming cut 5 bases from V and 4 bases from J; bases unmatched to any gene: 6. The CDR3 covers 15 residues. Germline values: CDR1 MGHDK, CDR2 SYGVNS. CDR3 in amino acids: CASSPLGQGGTEAFF. CDR3 bases: TGTGCCAGCAGTCCCCTGGGACAGGGGGGCACTGAAGCTTTCTTT.

This clonotype has just a few counts. The rearrangement joins TRBV12-3 or TRBV12-4 to TRBJ2-1; 7 nucleotides match TRBD1. The CDR3 extends over 14 amino acids. The junction had 9 bases not matched to a gene; V was cut back by 5 bases and J by 8 bases. CDR3 sequence reads: CASSPTGLIDEQFF. Written as DNA, the CDR3 is TGTGCCAGCAGTCCGACAGGGCTGATTGATGAGCAGTTCTTC.

This clonotype appeared a few times. The gene calls are TRBV15 and TRBJ2-5; D is perhaps TRBD2 (5 bases). The CDR3 consists of 17 residues. Trimming shortened V by 1 base and J by 5 bases, and 20 bases separated the two germline ends. In germline, CDR1 is LNHNV, CDR2 YYDKDF (reference sequence). In DNA form, the CDR3 reads TGTGCCACCAGCAGAGTACTCGCCCCCGAGGGTGGGGAGACCCAGTACTTC. It specifies CATSRVLAPEGGETQYF. The variable domain in full, completed from reference TRBV15 and TRBJ2-5, reads DAMVIQNPRYQVTQFGKPVTLSCSQTLNHNVMYWYQQKSSQAPKLLFHYYDKDFNNEADTPDNFQSRRPNTSFCFLDIRSPGLGDTAMYLCATSRVLAPEGGETQYFGPGTRLLVL.

In regard to this clonotype: A read error may produce the germline difference seen at one junction end. The rearrangement joins TRBV12-3 or TRBV12-4 to TRBJ2-3, with 7 bases aligning to TRBD2. This CDR3 has 15 amino acids. DNA for the CDR3: TGTGCCAGCAGTTTAGCGGGAGGGCCAAGAGATATGCAGTATTTT. This translates into CASSLAGGPRDMQYF.

CDR3 nucleotide sequence: TGTGCCAGCAAACTCCGGGACGGTAATTCACCCCTCCACTTT. Amino acids: CASKLRDGNSPLHF. The chain carries TRBV6-6 and TRBJ1-6; TRBD1 is a possible D gene (5 bases). The CDR3 loop spans 14 amino acids. The V end lost 7 bases, the J end lost 6 bases, and 13 bases lay between the germline ends. The germline gives CDR1 MNHNY, CDR2 SVGAGI (reference sequence).

This clonotype appeared once. This chain connects TRBV6-5 to TRBJ1-2, with D perhaps TRBD1 (6 bases). V lost 6 bases, J lost 4 bases, and 15 bases lay in between. This CDR3 comprises 14 residues. Per germline, CDR1 MNHEY and CDR2 SVGAGI. The CDR3: CASSPWTDSYGYTF. In nucleotides, the CDR3 is TGTGCCAGCAGCCCCTGGACAGATTCCTATGGCTACACCTTC.

Of note for this clonotype: It may be a read error: a sequence one base away is much more abundant. The chain combines TRBV10-3 with TRBJ2-7; D uncertain. CDR3 length equals 12 residues. The germline V gene encodes CDR1 ENHRY and CDR2 SYGVKD. CDR3: CAINERPYEQYF. The CDR3 bases are TGTGCCATCAATGAGCGTCCCTACGAGCAGTACTTC.

This clonotype was counted between two and nine times. This chain uses TRBV2 with TRBJ2-7; D not resolved. V was clipped by 3 bases and J by 1 base, with 10 bases between them. Germline CDR1 SNHLY, CDR2 FYNNEI. The CDR3 is 14 residues long. The CDR3 is CASSDLSGSYEQYF. CDR3 DNA sequence: TGTGCCAGCAGTGATTTGAGTGGTTCCTACGAGCAGTACTTC.

The sample holds a few counts of this clonotype. This chain links TRBV11-2 with TRBJ2-7; the D gene is possibly TRBD1 (6 bases). The V gene lost 4 bases and the J gene lost 2 bases, with 18 bases spanning the gap. The CDR3 contains 16 residues. Per the germline V gene, CDR1 is SGHAT and CDR2 is FQNNGV. The CDR3 DNA follows: TGTGCCAGCAGCTCAAACATCGGACAGCCAACCTACGAGCAGTACTTC. Translating it yields CASSSNIGQPTYEQYF. The entire variable domain, with the rest obtained from reference TRBV11-2 and TRBJ2-7, is as follows: EAGVAQSPRYKIIEKRQSVAFWCNPISGHATLYWYQQILGQGPKLLIQFQNNGVVDDSQLPKDRFSAERLKGVDSTLKIQPAKLEDSAVYLCASSSNIGQPTYEQYFGPGTRLTVT.

In this sample, this clonotype turned up a few times. The chain recombines TRBV29-1 with TRBJ2-1, with 8 positions matching TRBD2. After removal of 6 bases from V and 0 bases from J, the junction contained 1 base not matched to a gene. Germline V gives CDR1 SQVTM, CDR2 ANQGSEA. The CDR3 totals 13 residues. CDR3 DNA: TGCAGCGTCGGGGGGGCCTCCTACAATGAGCAGTTCTTC. Translated, it gives CSVGGASYNEQFF.

The gene calls are TRBV7-2 and TRBJ1-2; 8 bases align to TRBD1. V lost 2 bases to trimming and J lost 3 bases; unmatched junction nucleotides: 5. The CDR3 is 15 residues long. The V gene's germline CDR1 is SGHTA and CDR2 FQGNSA. CDR3 DNA: TGTGCCAGCAGCTTACGGACAGGGAAGGACTATGGCTACACCTTC. Translating it yields CASSLRTGKDYGYTF.

In the case of this clonotype: Mismatch with germline at one junction end may stem from a read error. The chain joins TRBV10-3 to TRBJ1-1; 9 nucleotides align to TRBD1. The CDR3 has 14 residues. From germline, CDR1 is ENHRY and CDR2 SYGVKD. The CDR3: CAISEGTGNPEAFF. The CDR3 coding sequence is TGTGCCATCAGTGAAGGGACAGGGAACCCTGAAGCTTTCTTT.